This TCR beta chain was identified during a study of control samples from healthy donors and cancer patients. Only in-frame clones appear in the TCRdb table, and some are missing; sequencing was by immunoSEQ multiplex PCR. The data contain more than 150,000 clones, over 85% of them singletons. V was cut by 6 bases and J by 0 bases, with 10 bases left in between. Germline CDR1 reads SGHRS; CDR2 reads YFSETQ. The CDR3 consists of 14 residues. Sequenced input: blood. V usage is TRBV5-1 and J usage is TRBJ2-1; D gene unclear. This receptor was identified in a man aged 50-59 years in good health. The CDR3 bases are TGCGCCAGCAAATGGGATAACTCCTACAATGAGCAGTTCTTC. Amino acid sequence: CASKWDNSYNEQFF.